One and the same sample provided the 21 T cell receptor beta chains below, sequenced in a study of T cells in tuberculosis. Time point specified: new active TB diagnosis, blood taken before or within 7 days of starting treatment. The method was immunoSEQ multiplex PCR; TCRdb's version includes in-frame clones alone and lacks a portion of them. The sample contains roughly 35,000 clones, around 92% of which appear only once. The starting material was PBMCs, obtained at tuberculosis diagnosis. The origin of the receptors is an adult with tuberculosis. Some clones in this sample may be carry-over from other donors' samples.

This clone was seen a single time. The V gene is TRBV7-9, the J gene TRBJ2-3, with 7 bases fitting TRBD1. The CDR3 spans 15 residues. V shed 6 bases, J shed 4 bases, and the junction held 10 bases outside the gene matches. Per germline, CDR1 SEHNR and CDR2 FQNEAQ (reference sequence). This chain's CDR3 is CASSRQGRVADTQYF. The CDR3 DNA sequence: TGTGCCAGCAGTCGACAGGGAAGGGTTGCAGATACGCAGTATTTT.

The chain employs TRBV15 and TRBJ2-7; TRBD2 matches 8 bases. The CDR3 spans 16 residues. The germline gives CDR1 LNHNV, CDR2 YYDKDF (reference sequence). The V gene end was trimmed by 1 base and the J gene end by 3 bases; junction bases not matched to a gene: 8. In nucleotides, the CDR3 is TGTGCCACCAGCAGAGTTTTGACTAGCGCCGTCTACGAGCAGTACTTC. Translated, it gives CATSRVLTSAVYEQYF.

V and J are TRBV4-2 and TRBJ2-7, with 11 bases aligning to TRBD2. The trim removed 2 bases at V and 2 bases at J, leaving 5 bases unmatched. This CDR3 contains 16 residues. CDR1 and CDR2 (germline): LGHNA, YNFKEQ. The CDR3 protein is CASSQFPGLAAYEQYF. The CDR3 region has the DNA TGTGCCAGCAGCCAATTCCCGGGACTAGCGGCCTACGAGCAGTACTTC.

V and J are TRBV10-1 and TRBJ2-5; 7 bases line up with TRBD1. V was clipped by 2 bases and J by 2 bases; unmatched bases: 8. This CDR3 spans 16 amino acids. CDR1 and CDR2 from the germline V gene are WNHNN and SYGVQD (reference sequence). CDR3 region: CASSEEGGRGQETQYF. CDR3 nucleotides: TGCGCCAGCAGTGAGGAAGGGGGCCGGGGACAAGAGACCCAGTACTTC.

The chain joins TRBV6-1 to TRBJ1-1; 8 positions agree with TRBD1. V trimming: 5 bases; J trimming: 0 bases; junction bases outside the gene matches: 5. The CDR3 covers 15 residues. CDR1 and CDR2 from the germline V gene are MNHNS and SASEGT. The CDR3 DNA reads as TGTGCCAGCAGTTTGGGACAGGCGGTGAACACTGAAGCTTTCTTT. This sequence encodes CASSLGQAVNTEAFF.

The chain has TRBV7-2 and TRBJ1-3; possibly TRBD1 for D (6 bases). The V end was cut by 5 bases, the J end by 2 bases, with 19 bases between. Germline V gene data show CDR1 as SGHTA and CDR2 as FQGNSA. The CDR3 contains 17 residues. The CDR3 sequence: CASSTDQKSGAGNTIYF. CDR3 nucleotide sequence: TGTGCCAGCAGCACTGACCAGAAGTCAGGGGCTGGAAACACCATATATTTT.

This chain joins TRBV19 and TRBJ2-7; no clear D gene. Trimming removed 0 bases at V and 3 bases at J, with 3 bases between. CDR1 is LNHDA, CDR2 SQIVND, per germline (reference sequence). The CDR3 length is 12 residues. The CDR3 sequence: CASSIDLYEQYF. CDR3 in DNA: TGTGCCAGTAGTATAGATCTCTACGAGCAGTACTTC.

The chain combines TRBV18 with TRBJ1-1, with 7 bases fitting TRBD1. The CDR3 loop spans 14 amino acids. V was clipped by 3 bases and J by 5 bases; unmatched bases: 6. Germline V CDR1 and CDR2: KGHSH, LQKENI. The CDR3 here is CASSPQGVWTEAFF. CDR3 coding DNA: TGTGCCAGCTCACCGCAGGGGGTGTGGACTGAAGCTTTCTTT.

The rearrangement links TRBV28 to TRBJ2-3; possibly TRBD2 for D (6 bases). The CDR3 sequence is 15 residues long. Trimming took off 7 bases at V and 0 bases at J, with 14 bases between the two ends. Germline CDR1 reads MDHEN; CDR2 reads SYDVKM. Here the CDR3 reads CASINGGASTDTQYF. CDR3 in DNA: TGTGCCAGCATTAATGGCGGGGCAAGCACAGATACGCAGTATTTT.

This clone was recorded once. This chain joins TRBV27 and TRBJ1-5, with 9 bases fitting TRBD1. CDR1 and CDR2 from the germline V gene are MNHEY and SMNVEV (reference sequence). The CDR3 loop spans 16 amino acids. J was trimmed by 2 bases and V by 5 bases; bases with no gene match: 7. In DNA form, the CDR3 reads TGTGCCAGCAGTCCTCACAGGGGGCATGGCAATCAGCCCCAGCATTTT. It specifies CASSPHRGHGNQPQHF.

The chain combines TRBV15 with TRBJ1-2; the match to TRBD1 covers 8 bases. This CDR3 has 15 amino acids. The V gene end was trimmed by 0 bases and the J gene end by 6 bases; junction bases not matched to a gene: 6. Germline loops: CDR1 LNHNV, CDR2 YYDKDF (reference sequence). The CDR3 nucleotides read TGTGCCACCAGCAGAGACCCGGGGACAGGAGATGGCTACACCTTC. Residues: CATSRDPGTGDGYTF.

The chain recombines TRBV30 with TRBJ2-1; maybe TRBD2 (5 bases). V gave up 1 base and J gave up 8 bases, with 6 bases separating them. The CDR3 has 11 amino acids. In germline, CDR1 is GTSNPN, CDR2 SVGIG (reference sequence). The CDR3 DNA follows: TGTGCCTGGAGTGCGAGGGATGAGCAGTTCTTC. Translating gives CAWSARDEQFF. The full variable domain, in which reference TRBV30 and TRBJ2-1 provide the parts outside the CDR3, is SQTIHQWPATLVQPVGSPLSLECTVEGTSNPNLYWYRQAAGRGLQLLFYSVGIGQISSEVPQNLSASRPQDRQFILSSKKLLLSDSGFYLCAWSARDEQFFGPGTRLTVL.

The sample holds one count of this clone. CDR3 bases: TGTGCCAGTAGTATAGACGGCCGGGACTCGCAGTATTTT. Encoded protein: CASSIDGRDSQYF. The chain uses TRBV19 and TRBJ2-3; D possibly corresponds to TRBD2 (6 bases). There are 13 residues in the CDR3. Germline CDR1 reads LNHDA; CDR2 reads SQIVND (reference sequence). Trimming stripped 0 bases from V and 10 bases from J, with 11 bases between. The variable domain in full, with the rest retrieved from reference TRBV19 and TRBJ2-3, is DGGITQSPKYLFRKEGQNVTLSCEQNLNHDAMYWYRQDPGQGLRLIYYSQIVNDFQKGDIAEGYSVSREKKESFPLTVTSAQKNPTAFYLCASSIDGRDSQYFGPGTRLTVL.

The chain couples TRBV2 to TRBJ2-3, with 8 nucleotides matching TRBD1. Germline trimming cut 5 bases from V and 0 bases from J; bases unmatched to any gene: 4. CDR1 and CDR2 (germline): SNHLY, FYNNEI. The CDR3 totals 15 residues. The CDR3, as DNA: TGTGCCAGCAGTTTCCGACAGGGGAGCACAGATACGCAGTATTTT. Its translation: CASSFRQGSTDTQYF. The complete variable domain, with remaining parts taken from reference TRBV2 and TRBJ2-3, reads EPEVTQTPSHQVTQMGQEVILRCVPISNHLYFYWYRQILGQKVEFLVSFYNNEISEKSEIFDDQFSVERPDGSNFTLKIRSTKLEDSAMYFCASSFRQGSTDTQYFGPGTRLTVL.

The CDR3 nucleotides are TGCAGCGTTGAAAGGGGAGGCAGCCACTACAATGAGCAGTTCTTC. Its protein is CSVERGGSHYNEQFF. This chain connects TRBV29-1 to TRBJ2-1, with D possibly being TRBD2 (6 bases). Germline V CDR1 and CDR2: SQVTM, ANQGSEA. CDR3 size: 15 residues. The V end was cut by 2 bases, the J end by 3 bases, with 14 bases between.

The CDR3 spells CASSLGRGGRLSGQYF. Written as DNA, the CDR3 is TGTGCCAGCAGCTTAGGTCGAGGCGGGAGACTCTCGGGGCAGTACTTC. The V gene is TRBV7-2, the J gene TRBJ2-7, with TRBD2 matching over 7 bases. From germline, CDR1 is SGHTA and CDR2 FQGNSA. This CDR3 contains 16 residues. V shed 1 base, J shed 9 bases, and the junction held 15 bases outside the gene matches. Full variable domain (missing parts from reference TRBV7-2 and TRBJ2-7): GAGVSQSPSNKVTEKGKDVELRCDPISGHTALYWYRQSLGQGLEFLIYFQGNSAPDKSGLPSDRFSAERTGGSVSTLTIQRTQQEDSAVYLCASSLGRGGRLSGQYFGPGTRLTVT.

V is TRBV7-3 and J is TRBJ2-7, with 7 positions matching TRBD2. V lost 1 base to trimming and J lost 0 bases; unmatched junction nucleotides: 3. The germline V gene has CDR1 SGHTA and CDR2 FQGTGA. The CDR3 totals 15 residues. The CDR3 DNA is TGTGCCAGCAGCTTAATGAGCGGGGACTCCTACGAGCAGTACTTC. Protein sequence: CASSLMSGDSYEQYF.

This clone came up once. The V and J genes are TRBV19 and TRBJ2-2; no firm D call. The V end lost 3 bases, the J end lost 4 bases, and 6 bases lay between the germline ends. There are 13 residues in the CDR3. In germline, CDR1 is LNHDA, CDR2 SQIVND (reference sequence). For the CDR3, the DNA is TGTGCCAGTAGTATGGGCAGCACCGGGGAGCTGTTTTTT. Translated: CASSMGSTGELFF.

The count of this clone is one. CDR3 region: CASRGQAPTGELFF. The DNA for the CDR3 is TGTGCCAGCAGGGGGCAGGCGCCCACCGGGGAGCTGTTTTTT. The chain recombines TRBV2 with TRBJ2-2; D may be TRBD1 (5 bases). From germline, CDR1 is SNHLY and CDR2 FYNNEI. Trimming cost V 6 bases and J 4 bases, with 12 bases left between them. This CDR3 has 14 amino acids.

This clone was recorded a few times. This sequence joins TRBV5-1 and TRBJ2-3; 7 bases map to TRBD1. J gave up 5 bases and V 4 bases, and 10 bases lay outside the gene matches. CDR1 and CDR2 (germline): SGHRS, YFSETQ. The CDR3 loop spans 15 amino acids. The CDR3 region is CASSPLTGRLDTQYF. In DNA form, the CDR3 reads TGCGCCAGCAGCCCGTTGACAGGGCGGTTAGATACGCAGTATTTT.

The chain recombines TRBV29-1 with TRBJ2-5; a possible D gene is TRBD2 (6 bases). Germline lookup yields CDR1 SQVTM and CDR2 ANQGSEA. The CDR3 spans 10 residues. The V end lost 6 bases, the J end lost 7 bases, and 9 bases lay between the germline ends. DNA for the CDR3: TGCAGCGTAACGGGGGTGACCCAGTACTTC. Residues: CSVTGVTQYF.